Here is one T cell receptor (beta chain) with its context. Primers used in a second PCR of about 7 to 12 cycles were a sample-barcoded 5' primer and a J-beta primer mix. MiXCR, run by TCRdb on the 5' RACE reads, gives a single entry per CDR3 protein. The data show around 900,000 distinct CDR3 sequences, about 51% seen once. These data are taken from a study of blood T cells in healthy people across ages. CDR3 length equals 16 residues. Germline V gene sequence: CDR1 SGHTS, CDR2 YDEGEE. The V gene is TRBV5-8, the J gene TRBJ2-5; D is uncertain. The end of the DNA is better explained by TRBJ2-7, so the J call may be wrong. The origin of this receptor is a woman aged 55-70 years in good health. The sample taken for sequencing was blood. CDR3 in amino acids: CASSLVGWGWVDEQYF. In DNA form, the CDR3 reads TGTGCCAGCAGCTTGGTCGGCTGGGGTTGGGTGGACGAGCAGTACTTC.